The 9 T cell receptor beta chains in this list originate from one sample, sequenced in a study of T cells in Graves' hyperthyroidism and ophthalmopathy. Template material for amplifying TCR beta CDR3 regions consisted of RNA transcripts. A set of HTBI primers served as the primers for a first-round RT-PCR of the TCR CDR3. TCRdb re-derived calls from the multiplex PCR reads in MiXCR, one entry per CDR3 protein. The sample yields about 500,000 distinct CDR3 sequences, 15% to 20% seen once. Sequenced input: blood. The receptors shown here come from a woman under 40 with Graves' ophthalmopathy.

V and J are TRBV29-1 and TRBJ2-7; D possibly uses TRBD1 or TRBD2 (5 bases each). V was cut by 6 bases and J by 0 bases, with 12 bases left in between. Germline V lookup: CDR1 SQVTM, CDR2 ANQGSEA. The CDR3 spans 13 residues. The CDR3 nucleotides read TGCAGCGTCGCCGGGACCAACTCCTACGAGCAGTACTTC. Its protein product is CSVAGTNSYEQYF.

This clonotype was recorded many times. The chain is built from TRBV28 and TRBJ2-7, with 8 positions matching TRBD1. Germline values: CDR1 MDHEN, CDR2 SYDVKM. V gave up 2 bases and J gave up 3 bases; unmatched junction bases: 6. The CDR3 runs 15 residues. CDR3 nucleotides: TGTGCCAGCAGTTTACTCACAGGGGGAGGCTACGAGCAGTACTTC. Translating it yields CASSLLTGGGYEQYF.

In its sample, this clonotype was seen a few times. V usage is TRBV10-3 and J usage is TRBJ2-5; TRBD2 aligns across 8 bases. CDR3 length: 13 residues. The V segment lost 7 bases and the J segment 3 bases; nucleotides outside the gene matches: 4. Germline CDR1 and CDR2: ENHRY and SYGVKD. Written as DNA, the CDR3 is TGTGCCATCAAGGGTAGCGGGGAAGAGACCCAGTACTTC. The encoded protein is CAIKGSGEETQYF.

This clonotype was recorded at least ten times. The chain recombines TRBV7-9 with TRBJ2-1, with D tentatively TRBD1 (5 bases). This CDR3 is 13 amino acids long. V shed 7 bases and J shed 7 bases, with 14 bases lying between them. The germline CDR1 and CDR2 sequences are SEHNR and FQNEAQ (reference sequence). The CDR3: CASTQGAANEQFF. CDR3 coding DNA: TGTGCCAGCACCCAGGGTGCCGCAAATGAGCAGTTCTTC.

This clonotype was recorded at least ten times. The rearrangement joins TRBV20-1 to TRBJ2-3; D might be TRBD1 (5 bases). Trimming left V 0 bases short and J 1 base short, with 8 bases between. Germline CDR1 reads DFQATT; CDR2 reads SNEGSKA (reference sequence). There are 14 residues in the CDR3. The CDR3 DNA sequence: TGCAGTGCTAGAGACGTAGGGGGCACAGATACGCAGTATTTT. Translation gives CSARDVGGTDTQYF.

V and J are TRBV19 and TRBJ2-1, with 11 bases matching TRBD2. Germline-derived CDR1 and CDR2 are LNHDA and SQIVND (reference sequence). V shed 4 bases and J 1 base; nucleotides not matched to a gene: 3. The CDR3 consists of 16 residues. The CDR3: CASSTLAGGSYNEQFF. CDR3 nucleotide sequence: TGTGCCAGTAGTACCTTAGCGGGAGGGTCCTACAATGAGCAGTTCTTC.

The chain has TRBV27 and TRBJ2-7; D is possibly TRBD1 or TRBD2 (5 bases each). From germline, CDR1 is MNHEY and CDR2 SMNVEV (reference sequence). CDR3 length: 14 residues. V was clipped by 1 base and J by 4 bases, with 11 bases between them. CDR3 residues: CASSLLGDRYEQYF. DNA of the CDR3: TGTGCCAGCAGTTTATTGGGGGACCGATACGAGCAGTACTTC.

The chain carries TRBV19 and TRBJ2-2; 8 positions agree with TRBD1. Trimming took 6 bases from V and 6 from J; bases not matched to a gene: 9. Germline values: CDR1 LNHDA, CDR2 SQIVND (reference sequence). This CDR3 region has 15 residues. The DNA of the CDR3 is TGTGCCAGTAGAAGGACAGGGCGAATCGCCGGGGAGCTGTTTTTT. Its translation is CASRRTGRIAGELFF.

V and J are TRBV7-8 and TRBJ2-7; D unresolved. V was trimmed by 6 bases and J by 0 bases, leaving 15 bases between them. The CDR3 is 15 amino acids. Germline V gene data show CDR1 as SGHVS and CDR2 as FQNEAQ. CDR3: CASSYGQANSYEQYF. DNA of the CDR3: TGTGCCAGCAGTTACGGGCAGGCCAACTCCTACGAGCAGTACTTC.